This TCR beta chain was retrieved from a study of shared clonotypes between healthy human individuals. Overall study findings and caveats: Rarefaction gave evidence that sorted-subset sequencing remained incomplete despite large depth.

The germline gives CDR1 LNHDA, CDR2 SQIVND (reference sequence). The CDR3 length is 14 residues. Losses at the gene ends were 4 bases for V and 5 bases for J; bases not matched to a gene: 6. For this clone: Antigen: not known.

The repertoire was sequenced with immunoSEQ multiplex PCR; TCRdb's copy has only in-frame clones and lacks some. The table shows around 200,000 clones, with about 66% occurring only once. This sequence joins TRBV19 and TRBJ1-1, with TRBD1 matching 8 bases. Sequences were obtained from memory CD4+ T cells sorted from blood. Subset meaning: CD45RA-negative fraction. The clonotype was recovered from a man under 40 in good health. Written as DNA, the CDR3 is TGTGCCAGTAGTACGCGACAGGGGTGGACTGAAGCTTTCTTT. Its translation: CASSTRQGWTEAFF. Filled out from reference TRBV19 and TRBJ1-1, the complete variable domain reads DGGITQSPKYLFRKEGQNVTLSCEQNLNHDAMYWYRQDPGQGLRLIYYSQIVNDFQKGDIAEGYSVSREKKESFPLTVTSAQKNPTAFYLCASSTRQGWTEAFFGQGTRLTVV.